What follows are 5 T cell receptor beta chains derived from one specimen sequenced in a study of T cell repertoires in cytomegalovirus infection (dated by TCRdb to the late 2010s). TCRdb names Illumina HiSeq 1500 as the instrument used. TCRdb ran its own pipeline on the public reads, namely fastp trimming at Q25 and MiXCR clone calling, and kept in-frame beta chains. Entries that share a CDR3 protein sequence are merged under the most common genes and DNA. The sample table contains around 570,000 distinct CDR3 sequences; only one count was recorded for approximately 40% of them. The ten largest clonotypes hold about 48% of the sample. The treatment or condition label of this sample denotes: in vitro stimulation with specific CMV peptide epitopes to enrich CMV-specific T cells. No antigen has been assigned to these receptors. Sequencing used cultured PBMCs, obtained from culture after CMV antigen stimulation. All receptors come from a human donor in good health (CMV status not recorded). Some clones in this sample may be carry-over from other donors' samples.

The chain uses TRBV6-1 and TRBJ2-5; 14 nucleotides match TRBD2. This CDR3 is 16 amino acids long. V trimming: 5 bases; J trimming: 6 bases; junction bases outside the gene matches: 8. In germline, CDR1 is MNHNS, CDR2 SASEGT. CDR3 loop: CASSYGTSGSTQTQYF. In nucleotides, the CDR3 is TGTGCCAGCAGTTACGGGACTAGCGGGAGTACCCAGACCCAGTACTTC.

The chain couples TRBV6-1 to TRBJ1-2; D gene ambiguous. The CDR3 runs to 12 residues. Trimming stripped 2 bases from V and 6 bases from J, with 7 bases between. Germline CDR1 is MNHNS and CDR2 is SASEGT. The CDR3 reads CASSEQVDGYTF. CDR3 bases: TGTGCCAGCAGTGAACAGGTGGATGGCTACACCTTC.

The chain combines TRBV4-1 with TRBJ1-5; no clear D. V gave up 1 base and J gave up 6 bases, with 7 bases separating them. The CDR3 is made up of 13 amino acids. CDR1 MGHRA and CDR2 YSYEKL come from the germline V gene. The CDR3 loop is CASSQALGQPQHF. The CDR3 region has the DNA TGCGCCAGCAGCCAAGCCTTAGGTCAGCCCCAGCATTTT.

The rearrangement uses TRBV6-1 and TRBJ1-1; no clear D. This CDR3 is 12 amino acids long. V was trimmed by 2 bases and J by 4 bases, leaving 5 bases between them. Germline V gene data show CDR1 as MNHNS and CDR2 as SASEGT. CDR3 residues: CASSEHFTEAFF. DNA for the CDR3: TGTGCCAGCAGTGAACATTTCACTGAAGCTTTCTTT.

This chain links TRBV7-2 with TRBJ1-5; D remains ambiguous. V lost 3 bases to trimming and J lost 1 base, with 13 bases between them. The CDR3 loop spans 16 amino acids. Germline V CDR1 and CDR2: SGHTA, FQGNSA. CDR3 sequence: CASSFRGGWSNQPQHF. Here the CDR3 DNA reads TGTGCCAGCAGCTTCCGGGGTGGTTGGAGCAATCAGCCCCAGCATTTT. Combining the CDR3 with reference TRBV7-2 and TRBJ1-5 gives the whole variable domain GAGVSQSPSNKVTEKGKDVELRCDPISGHTALYWYRQSLGQGLEFLIYFQGNSAPDKSGLPSDRFSAERTGGSVSTLTIQRTQQEDSAVYLCASSFRGGWSNQPQHFGDGTRLSIL.